This T cell receptor (beta chain) was recorded in a study of T cells in Graves' hyperthyroidism and ophthalmopathy. Across the whole study: Upon initial diagnosis and before any treatment, peripheral blood was collected.

The investigators amplified TCR beta CDR3 regions from RNA transcripts. In the first-round RT-PCR of the TCR CDR3, the HTBI primer set was used. TCRdb reprocessed the multiplex PCR reads with MiXCR, giving one entry per CDR3 protein. The repertoire holds a few hundred thousand distinct CDR3 sequences, with 12% to 15% as singletons. Researchers barred patients who had uncontrolled infection, other autoimmune disease, pregnancy or lactation. This clonotype occurred many times. This CDR3 has 11 residues. Germline-derived CDR1 and CDR2 are DFQATT and SNEGSKA (reference sequence). Trimming pared 6 bases from V and 3 bases from J, leaving 7 bases between.

The sequence was collected from a woman between 35 and 50 years old with Graves' hyperthyroidism. The sample consisted of blood. V is TRBV20-1 and J is TRBJ2-3; D uncertain. The CDR3 DNA reads as TGCAGTGCCCTCCTAACAGATACGCAGTATTTT. This encodes CSALLTDTQYF.